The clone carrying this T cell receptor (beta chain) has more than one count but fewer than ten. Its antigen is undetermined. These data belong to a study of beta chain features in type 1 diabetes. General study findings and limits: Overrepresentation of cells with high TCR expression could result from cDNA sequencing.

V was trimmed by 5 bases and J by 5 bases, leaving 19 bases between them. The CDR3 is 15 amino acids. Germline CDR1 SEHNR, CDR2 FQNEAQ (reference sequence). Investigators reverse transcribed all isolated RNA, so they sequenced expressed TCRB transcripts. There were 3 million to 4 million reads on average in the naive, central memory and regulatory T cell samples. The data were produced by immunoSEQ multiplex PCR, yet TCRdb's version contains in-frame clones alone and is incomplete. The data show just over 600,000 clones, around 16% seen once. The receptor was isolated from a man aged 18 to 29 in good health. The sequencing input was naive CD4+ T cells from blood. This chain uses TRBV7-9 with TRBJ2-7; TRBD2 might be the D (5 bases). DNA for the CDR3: TGTGCCAGCAGCCTCGCCCTCAAAGGGCGGGACGAGCAGTACTTC. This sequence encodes CASSLALKGRDEQYF.